This T cell receptor (beta chain) was obtained from a study of T-cell memory formation after mild COVID-19. Study-wide context: The two donors had largely donor-specific TCR clusters. Study-level results: Nothing confirmed that second-wave clones peaking on day 37 were specific for SARS-CoV-2. Contracting CD8+ clones were enriched in EMRA, CD4+ mainly in CM and EM.

The 5'RACE method, run with constant-segment primers, produced TCR alpha and TCR beta cDNA libraries (carrying sample barcodes and UMIs). TCRdb ran MiXCR on the 5' RACE reads and lists one entry per CDR3 protein. The table shows fewer than 700,000 distinct CDR3 sequences, with roughly 18% occurring only once. This CDR3 is 11 amino acids long. V dropped 6 bases and J dropped 7 bases, with 8 bases sitting between them. The germline CDR1 and CDR2 sequences are KGHDR and SFDVKD. This clonotype was seen more than once but under ten times. Its antigen is still unknown. The chain combines TRBV24-1 with TRBJ1-1; weak D call: TRBD1 (5 bases). The sequenced sample was PBMCs or a T cell subset sorted from them (not recorded which). This TCR derives from an adult woman who had mild COVID-19 (a few samples of this study predate the infection). Cell type and time point are not known. As DNA, the CDR3 is TGTGCCACCAGTCGGGGCAGTGAAGCTTTCTTT. Amino acids: CATSRGSEAFF.